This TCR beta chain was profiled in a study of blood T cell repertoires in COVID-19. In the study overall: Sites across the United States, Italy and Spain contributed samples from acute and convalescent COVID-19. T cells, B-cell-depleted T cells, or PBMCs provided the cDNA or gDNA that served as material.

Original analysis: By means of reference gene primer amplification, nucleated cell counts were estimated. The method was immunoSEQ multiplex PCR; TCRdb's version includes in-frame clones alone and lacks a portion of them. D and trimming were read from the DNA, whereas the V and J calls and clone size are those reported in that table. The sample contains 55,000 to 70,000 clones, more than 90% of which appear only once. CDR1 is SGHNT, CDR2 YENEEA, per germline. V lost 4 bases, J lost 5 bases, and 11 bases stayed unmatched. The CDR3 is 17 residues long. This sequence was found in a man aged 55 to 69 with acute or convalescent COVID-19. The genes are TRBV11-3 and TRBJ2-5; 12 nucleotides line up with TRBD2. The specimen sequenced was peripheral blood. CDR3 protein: CASSSRLAGEGPETQYF. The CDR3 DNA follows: TGTGCCAGCAGCTCCAGACTAGCGGGAGAGGGTCCGGAGACCCAGTACTTC.